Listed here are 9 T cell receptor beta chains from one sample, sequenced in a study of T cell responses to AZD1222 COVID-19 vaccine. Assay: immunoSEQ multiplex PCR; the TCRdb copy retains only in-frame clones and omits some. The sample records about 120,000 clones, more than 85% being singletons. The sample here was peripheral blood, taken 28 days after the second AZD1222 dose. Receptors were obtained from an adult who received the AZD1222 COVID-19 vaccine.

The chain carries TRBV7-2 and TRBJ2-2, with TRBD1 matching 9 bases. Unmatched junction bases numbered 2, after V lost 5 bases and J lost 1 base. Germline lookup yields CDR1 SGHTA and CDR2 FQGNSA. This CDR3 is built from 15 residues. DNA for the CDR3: TGTGCCAGCAGCACGGACAGGGGGAACACCGGGGAGCTGTTTTTT. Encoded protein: CASSTDRGNTGELFF.

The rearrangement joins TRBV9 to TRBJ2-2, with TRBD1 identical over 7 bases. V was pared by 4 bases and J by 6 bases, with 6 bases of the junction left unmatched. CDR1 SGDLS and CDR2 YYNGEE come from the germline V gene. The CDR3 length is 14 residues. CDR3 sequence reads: CASSTRQGAGELFF. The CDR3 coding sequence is TGTGCCAGCAGCACCAGACAGGGAGCCGGGGAGCTGTTTTTT.

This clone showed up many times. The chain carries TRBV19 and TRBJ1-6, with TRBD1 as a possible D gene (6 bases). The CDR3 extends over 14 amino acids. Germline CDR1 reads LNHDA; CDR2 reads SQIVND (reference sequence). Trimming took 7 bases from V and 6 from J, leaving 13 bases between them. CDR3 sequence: CASNLQGGNSPLHF. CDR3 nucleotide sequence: TGTGCCAGTAATCTACAGGGTGGTAATTCACCCCTCCACTTT.

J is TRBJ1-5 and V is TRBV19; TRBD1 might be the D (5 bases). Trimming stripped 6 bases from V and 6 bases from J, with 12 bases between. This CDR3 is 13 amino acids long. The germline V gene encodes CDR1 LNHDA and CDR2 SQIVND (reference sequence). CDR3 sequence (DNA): TGTGCCAGTAGCTGGGACGGAGGTCAGCCCCAGCATTTT. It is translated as CASSWDGGQPQHF.

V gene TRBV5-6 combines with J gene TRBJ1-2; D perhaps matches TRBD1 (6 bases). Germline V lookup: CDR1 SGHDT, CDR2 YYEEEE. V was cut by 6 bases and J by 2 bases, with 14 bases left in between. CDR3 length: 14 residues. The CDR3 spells CASTLPGQNYGYTF. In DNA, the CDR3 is TGTGCCAGCACCCTACCCGGACAGAACTATGGCTACACCTTC.

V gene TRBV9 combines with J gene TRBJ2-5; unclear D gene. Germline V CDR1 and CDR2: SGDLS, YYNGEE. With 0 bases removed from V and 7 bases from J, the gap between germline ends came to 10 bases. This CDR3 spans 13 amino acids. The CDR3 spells CASSVVGMGTQYF. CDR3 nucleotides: TGTGCCAGCAGCGTAGTTGGAATGGGGACCCAGTACTTC. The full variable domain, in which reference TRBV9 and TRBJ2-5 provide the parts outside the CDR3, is DSGVTQTPKHLITATGQRVTLRCSPRSGDLSVYWYQQSLDQGLQFLIQYYNGEERAKGNILERFSAQQFPDLHSELNLSSLELGDSALYFCASSVVGMGTQYFGPGTRLLVL.

The CDR3 reads CASSPEAGAVIRTFF. In nucleotides, the CDR3 is TGTGCCAGCAGTCCGGAGGCGGGAGCAGTAATAAGAACGTTCTTC. This chain uses TRBV3-1 (or the pseudogene TRBV3-2) with TRBJ2-1, with 7 bases aligning to TRBD2. The CDR3 totals 15 residues. With 6 bases clipped from V and 15 bases from J, the junction kept 20 bases outside the gene matches. Germline-derived CDR1 and CDR2 are LGHDT and YNNKEL (reference sequence).

DNA for the CDR3: TGCGCCAGCAGCCAAAACCTCGCCGGGCTTATAAACTATGGCTACACCTTC. This sequence encodes CASSQNLAGLINYGYTF. The V call is TRBV4-3, the J call TRBJ1-2; no reliable D call. Germline V gene data show CDR1 as LGHNA and CDR2 as YSLEER. V lost 2 bases and J 2 bases, leaving 18 bases between the germline ends. This CDR3 comprises 17 residues.

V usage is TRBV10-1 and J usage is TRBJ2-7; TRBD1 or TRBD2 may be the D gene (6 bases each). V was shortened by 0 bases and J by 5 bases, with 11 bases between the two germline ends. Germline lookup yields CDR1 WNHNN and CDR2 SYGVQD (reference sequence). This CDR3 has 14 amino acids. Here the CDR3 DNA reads TGCGCCAGCAGTGAGTCGTTCGGGGGCGACGAGCAGTACTTC. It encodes CASSESFGGDEQYF.